This T cell receptor (beta chain) comes out of a study of technical replicates of blood from a few donors. Only in-frame clones appear in the TCRdb table, and some are missing; sequencing was by immunoSEQ multiplex PCR. The sample includes about 81,000 clones, 90% to 97% seen only once; the top ten take 0.36%. Sequencing was performed on T cells isolated from PBMCs. This TCR was sampled from a human donor in good health.

CDR3 in DNA: TGTGCCAGCAGCGGGCCGGGACTAGCGGCGTCGGTTTACAATGAGCAGTTCTTC. Translation gives CASSGPGLAASVYNEQFF. V and J are TRBV5-4 and TRBJ2-1, with TRBD2 identical over 11 bases. Germline CDR1 and CDR2: SGHNT and YYREEE (reference sequence). CDR3 length: 18 amino acids. After removal of 4 bases from V and 4 bases from J, the junction contained 13 bases not matched to a gene.